These T cell receptor beta chains were read from a single sample in a study of blood T cell repertoires in COVID-19. Only in-frame clones appear in the TCRdb table, and some are missing; sequencing was by immunoSEQ multiplex PCR. Among some 250,000 clones listed, roughly nine tenths were seen once. Sequencing was carried out using peripheral blood. The receptors were gathered from a man between 60 and 75 years old with acute or convalescent COVID-19. The CDR3 runs from the conserved cysteine through the conserved F or W. Fields, in order: clone size, D gene, CDR3 length, V gene, J gene, CDR3 DNA, CDR3 protein. The D gene is left open where the match is weak. Where a row states a size, it is once, few, many or the class of an expanded clone; other rows omit it.

abundance: -
d_gene: -
len: 13
v_gene: TRBV30
j_gene: TRBJ1-5
CDR3nt: TGTGCCTGGAGCAAGTCCCTAAATCAGCCCCAGCATTTT
CDR3aa: CAWSKSLNQPQHF

abundance: -
d_gene: -
len: 13
v_gene: TRBV25-1
j_gene: TRBJ1-1
CDR3nt: TGTGCCAGCACTGCCGGGGGAAGGACTGAAGCTTTCTTT
CDR3aa: CASTAGGRTEAFF

abundance: -
d_gene: -
len: 16
v_gene: TRBV7-3
j_gene: TRBJ2-1
CDR3nt: TGTGCCAGCAGCAGAGAACAGGGAAGCTCCTACAATGAGCAGTTCTTC
CDR3aa: CASSREQGSSYNEQFF

abundance: -
d_gene: TRBD2
len: 16
v_gene: TRBV5-4
j_gene: TRBJ2-2
CDR3nt: TGTGCCAGCAGCTTGGTTACTAGCGGTTACACCGGGGAGCTGTTTTTT
CDR3aa: CASSLVTSGYTGELFF

abundance: -
d_gene: -
len: 12
v_gene: TRBV12-3/TRBV12-4
j_gene: TRBJ2-3
CDR3nt: TGTGCCAGCAGCTATCTAGAGGGTACGCAGTATTTT
CDR3aa: CASSYLEGTQYF

abundance: -
d_gene: TRBD2
len: 14
v_gene: TRBV7-8
j_gene: TRBJ2-5
CDR3nt: TGTGCCAGCAGCTTAGCGCGGGAGTTAGAGACCCAGTACTTC
CDR3aa: CASSLARELETQYF

abundance: few
d_gene: TRBD2
len: 15
v_gene: TRBV3-1/TRBV3-2
j_gene: TRBJ2-7
CDR3nt: TGTGCCAGCAGCGGACTAGCGCTGAGCTCCTACGAGCAGTACTTC
CDR3aa: CASSGLALSSYEQYF

abundance: -
d_gene: TRBD2
len: 11
v_gene: TRBV30
j_gene: TRBJ2-2
CDR3nt: TGTGCCGGACTAGCCCTCGGGGAGCTGTTTTTT
CDR3aa: CAGLALGELFF

abundance: once
d_gene: -
len: 13
v_gene: TRBV24-1
j_gene: TRBJ1-1
CDR3nt: TGTGCCACCGCGCAGACAGGAGTGAATGAAGCTTTCTTT
CDR3aa: CATAQTGVNEAFF

abundance: -
d_gene: TRBD1
len: 13
v_gene: TRBV29-1
j_gene: TRBJ1-5
CDR3nt: TGCAGCGTAGGAGGGGGCGGCAATCAGCCCCAGCATTTT
CDR3aa: CSVGGGGNQPQHF

abundance: -
d_gene: TRBD2
len: 12
v_gene: TRBV29-1
j_gene: TRBJ2-5
CDR3nt: TGCAGCGGAACCTCTAGCGGAGAGACCCAGTACTTC
CDR3aa: CSGTSSGETQYF

abundance: -
d_gene: TRBD2
len: 15
v_gene: TRBV6-2/TRBV6-3
j_gene: TRBJ2-1
CDR3nt: TGTGCCAGCAGCCCTCCGGGCGGGAGTGTCAATGAGCAGTTCTTC
CDR3aa: CASSPPGGSVNEQFF

abundance: -
d_gene: TRBD1
len: 17
v_gene: TRBV7-9
j_gene: TRBJ1-2
CDR3nt: TGTGCCAGCAGCTCCCAGGACAGGGTAATCGCTAACTATGGCTACACCTTC
CDR3aa: CASSSQDRVIANYGYTF

abundance: -
d_gene: TRBD1
len: 17
v_gene: TRBV28
j_gene: TRBJ1-4
CDR3nt: TGTGCCAGCAGTCCCGGACCAGGTTGGGGACAGGGGGAAAAACTGTTTTTT
CDR3aa: CASSPGPGWGQGEKLFF